What follows is one T cell receptor beta chain and its context. Its antigen is not known. This record comes from a study of identifying expanded T cells in peripheral blood. Study-wide points: Over approximately two and four weeks, about 15 and 19 clones changed, versus roughly 1.1 between replicates. Variance in clone template counts between approximately 2-week samples significantly increased with total template count across all healthy donors.

Collection occurred without any documented infections or immune events in donors. Sequenced by immunoSEQ multiplex PCR; TCRdb stores in-frame clones only, minus some. The sample records 100,000 or so clones, about 83% being singletons. V lost 5 bases and J 0 bases, leaving 20 bases between the germline ends. The CDR3 has 17 amino acids. Germline-derived CDR1 and CDR2 are SNHLY and FYNNEI. The source of this sequence is a person between 18 and 70 years old in good health. The material sequenced was blood. The chain joins TRBV2 to TRBJ2-7; D gene unclear. In DNA form, the CDR3 reads TGTGCCAGCAGTCTGTCTGTCACGCGCGCTAGCTCCTACGAGCAGTACTTC. As protein: CASSLSVTRASSYEQYF.